This T cell receptor beta chain was sequenced in a study of blood T cell repertoires in COVID-19. Study summary: Nucleic acid was either cDNA or gDNA, and it came from T cells, B-cell-depleted T cells, or PBMCs.

Assay: immunoSEQ multiplex PCR; the TCRdb copy retains only in-frame clones and omits some. The table lists 10,000 to 15,000 clones, more than 65% of them singletons. The length of the CDR3 is 13 residues. V gave up 4 bases and J gave up 0 bases, with 5 bases separating them. The germline CDR1 and CDR2 sequences are SGHNT and YENEEA. The TCR was taken from a man aged 60 to 75 with COVID-19, enrolled during active disease. Sample: peripheral blood. The genes are TRBV11-3 and TRBJ2-3; no reliable D call. The CDR3 reads CASSSYSTDTQYF. In DNA form, the CDR3 reads TGTGCCAGCAGCTCGTATAGCACAGATACGCAGTATTTT.